The TCR beta chain under discussion was sequenced for a study of tumor-infiltrating lymphocytes in primary liver carcinoma. Study overall: The cohort included men and women aged 30 to 69 years.

Study findings and constraints: Less overlap was seen in tumor-adjacent and tumor-blood pairs than in tumor region pairs.

Many counts were recorded for this clonotype. The antigen remains unidentified. Germline-derived CDR1 and CDR2 are MNHNS and SASEGT. This CDR3 contains 17 residues. V shed 2 bases and J 1 base; nucleotides not matched to a gene: 8. The researchers produced TCR beta cDNA from approximately 540 ng total RNA with a constant-region primer. Each TCR beta library was derived from three nested multiplex PCR rounds that employed slightly modified ARM-PCR. PCR rounds one and two used TRBV1-TRBV30 forward primers with a C-beta reverse primer for 10 cycles each. One entry per CDR3 protein, called by TCRdb with MiXCR from the multiplex PCR reads. Among 300,000 to 350,000 distinct CDR3 sequences listed, around three fifths were seen once. Unsorted whole blood yielded blood RNA, and germline DNA was extracted as well.

V and J are TRBV6-1 and TRBJ2-1, with 7 bases lining up with TRBD2. The sample taken for sequencing was peripheral blood. This receptor was taken from a man in his forties with primary liver carcinoma and hepatitis B virus infection. The CDR3 DNA is TGTGCCAGCAGTGAATTTGGCGGGAGAGGGTCCTACAATGAGCAGTTCTTC. Translating it yields CASSEFGGRGSYNEQFF.